This TCR beta chain was obtained from a study of cytomegalovirus exposure and HLA in healthy donors. Study-level points and caveats: Both high specificity and high sensitivity reportedly marked the classifier's diagnosis of cytomegalovirus status.

With regard to this clone: The antigen remains undetermined.

PCR was performed using 60 Vbeta and 13 Jbeta primers. The method was immunoSEQ multiplex PCR; TCRdb's version includes in-frame clones alone and lacks a portion of them. The data contain 150,000 or so clones, 74% of them singletons. This sequence was found in a man aged 25-40 years in good health and CMV-seronegative. The sequencing input was PBMCs.

This CDR3 is CASGYGGGGTEAFF. In DNA form, the CDR3 reads TGTGCCAGCGGCTACGGGGGAGGAGGAACTGAAGCTTTCTTT. This rearrangement joins TRBV28 to TRBJ1-1; D perhaps matches TRBD1 (5 bases). The V end lost 8 bases, the J end lost 5 bases, and 18 bases lay between the germline ends. The CDR3 is made up of 14 amino acids. CDR1 MDHEN and CDR2 SYDVKM come from the germline V gene. The variable domain in full, with the rest retrieved from reference TRBV28 and TRBJ1-1, is DVKVTQSSRYLVKRTGEKVFLECVQDMDHENMFWYRQDPGLGLRLIYFSYDVKMKEKGDIPEGYSVSREKKERFSLILESASTNQTSMYLCASGYGGGGTEAFFGQGTRLTVV.